This T cell receptor (beta chain) was sequenced during a study of Ad26.COV2.S vaccination and SARS-CoV-2 variants. V was clipped by 6 bases and J by 0 bases, with 12 bases between them. Looked up from germline, CDR1 is KGHSH and CDR2 is LQKENI. This CDR3 has 14 amino acids. Study-wide results and limits: Non-spike TCR breadth was similar in vaccine and placebo recipients. Assessments of TCR breadth and depth may have underestimated the total T cell responses. The breadth of spike-specific CD8+ and CD4+ T cell responses after vaccination was reportedly substantial. Vaccine recipients showed a spike-specific TCR breadth that was higher than in placebo recipients.

As concerns this clone: The antigen remains undetermined.

The assay was immunoSEQ multiplex PCR, and TCRdb's table has in-frame clones only and misses some. The sample records about 350,000 clones, about 91% being singletons. Sequencing was performed on peripheral blood, taken after recovery from COVID-19. This receptor was obtained from a human donor who had recovered from COVID-19. The chain carries TRBV18 and TRBJ2-7; no firm D call. The CDR3 DNA sequence: TGTGCCAGCTCCCTCGGACGTTCCTCCTACGAGCAGTACTTC. Protein sequence: CASSLGRSSYEQYF.